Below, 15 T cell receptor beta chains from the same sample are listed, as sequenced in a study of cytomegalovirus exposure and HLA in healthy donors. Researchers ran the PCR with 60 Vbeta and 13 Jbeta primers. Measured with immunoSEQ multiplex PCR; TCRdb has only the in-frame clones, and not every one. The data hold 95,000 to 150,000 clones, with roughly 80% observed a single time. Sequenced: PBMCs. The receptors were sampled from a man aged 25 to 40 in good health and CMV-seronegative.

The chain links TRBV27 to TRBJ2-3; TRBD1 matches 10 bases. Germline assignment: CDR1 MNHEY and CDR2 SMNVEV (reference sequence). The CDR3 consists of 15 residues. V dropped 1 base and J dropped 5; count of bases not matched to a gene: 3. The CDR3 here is CASSLLTGGLDTQYF. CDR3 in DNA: TGTGCCAGCAGTTTATTGACAGGGGGCTTAGATACGCAGTATTTT.

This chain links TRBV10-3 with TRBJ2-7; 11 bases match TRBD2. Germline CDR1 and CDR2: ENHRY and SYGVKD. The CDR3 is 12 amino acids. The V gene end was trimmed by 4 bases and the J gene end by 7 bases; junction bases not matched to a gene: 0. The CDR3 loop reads CAISGLAGEQYF. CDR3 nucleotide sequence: TGTGCCATCAGTGGACTAGCGGGGGAGCAGTACTTC.

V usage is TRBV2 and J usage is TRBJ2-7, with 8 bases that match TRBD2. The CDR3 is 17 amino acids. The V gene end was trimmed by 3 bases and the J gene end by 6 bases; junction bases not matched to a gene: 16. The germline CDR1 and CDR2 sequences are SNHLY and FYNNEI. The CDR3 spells CASSDRIAGRPQGEQYF. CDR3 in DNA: TGTGCCAGCAGTGATAGGATAGCGGGACGCCCCCAGGGCGAGCAGTACTTC. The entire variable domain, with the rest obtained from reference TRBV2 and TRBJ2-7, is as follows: EPEVTQTPSHQVTQMGQEVILRCVPISNHLYFYWYRQILGQKVEFLVSFYNNEISEKSEIFDDQFSVERPDGSNFTLKIRSTKLEDSAMYFCASSDRIAGRPQGEQYFGPGTRLTVT.

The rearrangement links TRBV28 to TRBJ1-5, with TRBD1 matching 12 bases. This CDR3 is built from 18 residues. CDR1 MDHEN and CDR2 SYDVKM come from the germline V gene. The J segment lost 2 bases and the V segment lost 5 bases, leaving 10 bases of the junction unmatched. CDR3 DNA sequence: TGTGCCAGCAGTCCCGGGACAGGGGGCGGTTTTGGCAATCAGCCCCAGCATTTT. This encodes CASSPGTGGGFGNQPQHF.

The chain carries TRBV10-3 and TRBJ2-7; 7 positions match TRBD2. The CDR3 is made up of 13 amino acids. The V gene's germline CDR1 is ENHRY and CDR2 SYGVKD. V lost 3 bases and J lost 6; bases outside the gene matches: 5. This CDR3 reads CAISDVGGSEQYF. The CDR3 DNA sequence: TGTGCCATCAGTGACGTCGGCGGGAGCGAGCAGTACTTC.

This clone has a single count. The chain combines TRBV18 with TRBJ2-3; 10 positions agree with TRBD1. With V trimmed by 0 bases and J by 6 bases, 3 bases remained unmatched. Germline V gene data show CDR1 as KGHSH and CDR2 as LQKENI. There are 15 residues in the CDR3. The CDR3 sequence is CASSPPGQGLDTQYF. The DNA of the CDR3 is TGTGCCAGCTCACCACCGGGACAGGGGTTGGATACGCAGTATTTT.

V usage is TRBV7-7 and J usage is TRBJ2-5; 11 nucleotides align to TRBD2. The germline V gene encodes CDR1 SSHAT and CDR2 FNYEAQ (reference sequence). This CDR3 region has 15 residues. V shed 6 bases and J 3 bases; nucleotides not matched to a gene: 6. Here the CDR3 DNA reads TGTGCCAGCAGTTTAACGGGACTAGCGGAAGAGACCCAGTACTTC. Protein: CASSLTGLAEETQYF.

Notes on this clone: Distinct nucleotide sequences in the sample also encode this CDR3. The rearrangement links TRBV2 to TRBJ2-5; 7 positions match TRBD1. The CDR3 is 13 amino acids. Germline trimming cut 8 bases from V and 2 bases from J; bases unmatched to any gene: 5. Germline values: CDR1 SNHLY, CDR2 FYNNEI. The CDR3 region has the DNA TGTGCCAGCTCTAGGGACAGTCAAGAGACCCAGTACTTC. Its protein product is CASSRDSQETQYF.

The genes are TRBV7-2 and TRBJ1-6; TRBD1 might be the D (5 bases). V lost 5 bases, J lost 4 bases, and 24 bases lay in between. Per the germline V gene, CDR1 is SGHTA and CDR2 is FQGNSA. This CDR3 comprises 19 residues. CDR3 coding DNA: TGTGCCAGCAGCGCTCGGGCAGGGCCCTTCAGTGTTTATAATTCACCCCTCCACTTT. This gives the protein CASSARAGPFSVYNSPLHF.

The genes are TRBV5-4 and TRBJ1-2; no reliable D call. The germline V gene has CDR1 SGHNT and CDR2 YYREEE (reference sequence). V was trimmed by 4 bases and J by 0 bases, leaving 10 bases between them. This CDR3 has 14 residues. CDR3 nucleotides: TGTGCCAGCAGCCCAGGTTCAGCTAACTATGGCTACACCTTC. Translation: CASSPGSANYGYTF.

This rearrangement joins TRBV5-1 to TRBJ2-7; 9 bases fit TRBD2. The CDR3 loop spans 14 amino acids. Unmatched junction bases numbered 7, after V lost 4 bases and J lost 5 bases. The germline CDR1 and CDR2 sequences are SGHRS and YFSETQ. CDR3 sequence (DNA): TGCGCCAGCAGCCCGGAGGGACTAGCCCACGAGCAGTACTTC. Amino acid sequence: CASSPEGLAHEQYF.

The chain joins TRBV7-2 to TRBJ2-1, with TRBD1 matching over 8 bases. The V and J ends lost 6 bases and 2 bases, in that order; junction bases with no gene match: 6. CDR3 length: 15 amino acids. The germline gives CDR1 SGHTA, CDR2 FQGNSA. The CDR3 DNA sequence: TGTGCCAGCAGTTCCGACAGGGGTGCCTACAATGAGCAGTTCTTC. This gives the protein CASSSDRGAYNEQFF.

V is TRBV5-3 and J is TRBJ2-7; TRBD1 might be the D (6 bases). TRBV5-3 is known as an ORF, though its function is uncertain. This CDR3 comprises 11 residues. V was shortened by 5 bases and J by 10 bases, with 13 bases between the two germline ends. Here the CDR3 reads CARRQGTVQYF. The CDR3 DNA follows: TGTGCCAGAAGACAGGGAACGGTTCAGTACTTC.

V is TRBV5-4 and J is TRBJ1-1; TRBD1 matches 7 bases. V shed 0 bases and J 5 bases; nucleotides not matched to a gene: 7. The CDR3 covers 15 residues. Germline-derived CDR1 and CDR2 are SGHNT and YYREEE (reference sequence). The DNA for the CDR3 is TGTGCCAGCAGCTTGGATGGAGGGGGCGGGACTGAAGCTTTCTTT. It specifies CASSLDGGGGTEAFF.

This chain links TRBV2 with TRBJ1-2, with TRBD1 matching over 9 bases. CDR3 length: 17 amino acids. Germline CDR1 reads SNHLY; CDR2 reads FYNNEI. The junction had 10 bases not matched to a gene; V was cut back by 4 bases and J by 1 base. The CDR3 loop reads CASSGTGGSLDNYGYTF. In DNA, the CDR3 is TGTGCCAGCAGTGGAACAGGGGGCTCCTTGGATAACTATGGCTACACCTTC.